A selection of T cell receptor beta chains follows, all from one sample in a study of T cell responses to AZD1222 COVID-19 vaccine. TCRdb keeps only in-frame clones here, not all; method: immunoSEQ multiplex PCR. The table has 72,000 or so clones, roughly 87% seen once. This specimen was peripheral blood, taken on day 0 of AZD1222 vaccination. These receptors came from an adult in good health. The CDR3 runs from the conserved cysteine through the conserved F or W. The D gene is left open where the match is weak. Rows give clone size only sometimes, using once, few, many, or a class for an expanded clone.

clone_size: NA
d_call: NA
j_call: TRBJ1-1
v_call: TRBV3-1/TRBV3-2
cdr3_aa: CASSHLGTEAFF
cdr3_nt: TGTGCCAGCAGCCACCTGGGAACTGAAGCTTTCTTT

clone_size: NA
d_call: TRBD2
j_call: TRBJ2-7
v_call: TRBV11-3
cdr3_aa: CASSSRTSGRVIYEQYF
cdr3_nt: TGTGCCAGCAGCTCGAGGACTAGCGGGAGAGTCATCTACGAGCAGTACTTC

clone_size: NA
d_call: NA
j_call: TRBJ1-1
v_call: TRBV4-3
cdr3_aa: CASSQDYTALEAFF
cdr3_nt: TGCGCCAGCAGCCAAGATTATACAGCATTGGAAGCTTTCTTT

clone_size: NA
d_call: NA
j_call: TRBJ1-5
v_call: TRBV7-8
cdr3_aa: CASSLWAGSQQPQHF
cdr3_nt: TGTGCCAGCAGCTTATGGGCAGGGAGTCAGCAGCCCCAGCATTTT

clone_size: NA
d_call: NA
j_call: TRBJ1-3
v_call: TRBV7-2
cdr3_aa: CASSLVGGLPSGNTIYF
cdr3_nt: TGTGCCAGCAGCTTAGTGGGGGGGCTACCCTCTGGAAACACCATATATTTT

clone_size: NA
d_call: NA
j_call: TRBJ2-7
v_call: TRBV15
cdr3_aa: CATSGGDSEIYYEQYF
cdr3_nt: TGTGCCACCAGCGGTGGGGACTCGGAGATATATTACGAGCAGTACTTC

clone_size: NA
d_call: TRBD2
j_call: TRBJ2-1
v_call: TRBV7-9
cdr3_aa: CASSLSAGGLVDNEQFF
cdr3_nt: TGTGCCAGCAGCTTATCTGCGGGAGGGTTAGTCGACAATGAGCAGTTCTTC

clone_size: NA
d_call: NA
j_call: TRBJ2-2
v_call: TRBV5-4
cdr3_aa: CASSLPPGSGTGELFF
cdr3_nt: TGTGCCAGCAGCCTCCCCCCCGGGAGTGGCACCGGGGAGCTGTTTTTT

clone_size: NA
d_call: NA
j_call: TRBJ2-5
v_call: TRBV9
cdr3_aa: CASSDGSNQETQYF
cdr3_nt: TGTGCCAGCAGCGACGGGAGCAACCAAGAGACCCAGTACTTC

clone_size: NA
d_call: NA
j_call: TRBJ1-3
v_call: TRBV5-1
cdr3_aa: CASSLERGGNTIYF
cdr3_nt: TGCGCCAGCAGCTTGGAGAGAGGCGGAAACACCATATATTTT

clone_size: NA
d_call: NA
j_call: TRBJ1-2
v_call: TRBV30
cdr3_aa: CAWSAGALRGYTF
cdr3_nt: TGTGCCTGGAGTGCGGGGGCGCTTCGTGGCTACACCTTC

clone_size: NA
d_call: TRBD2
j_call: TRBJ2-1
v_call: TRBV5-1
cdr3_aa: CASSLVSGSSYEQFF
cdr3_nt: TGCGCCAGCAGCTTGGTTAGCGGGAGTAGTTATGAGCAGTTCTTC

clone_size: NA
d_call: TRBD1
j_call: TRBJ1-1
v_call: TRBV7-9
cdr3_aa: CASSLGDSPAFF
cdr3_nt: TGTGCCAGCAGCTTAGGGGACAGTCCCGCTTTCTTT

clone_size: NA
d_call: NA
j_call: TRBJ1-1
v_call: TRBV7-9
cdr3_aa: CASSFTPGNTEAFF
cdr3_nt: TGTGCCAGCAGCTTTACACCGGGGAACACTGAAGCTTTCTTT

clone_size: NA
d_call: TRBD1
j_call: TRBJ2-3
v_call: TRBV4-2
cdr3_aa: CASSQGDRELDTQYF
cdr3_nt: TGTGCCAGCAGCCAAGGGGACAGGGAATTGGATACGCAGTATTTT

clone_size: NA
d_call: TRBD2
j_call: TRBJ2-5
v_call: TRBV7-6
cdr3_aa: CASSWTSGVGETQYF
cdr3_nt: TGTGCCAGCAGCTGGACTAGCGGGGTGGGAGAGACCCAGTACTTC

clone_size: once
d_call: NA
j_call: TRBJ2-2
v_call: TRBV11-2
cdr3_aa: CASSPRTAFTGELFF
cdr3_nt: TGTGCCAGCAGCCCGAGGACAGCCTTCACCGGGGAGCTGTTTTTT

clone_size: NA
d_call: NA
j_call: TRBJ2-2
v_call: TRBV30
cdr3_aa: CAWSTYTGELFF
cdr3_nt: TGTGCCTGGAGTACCTACACCGGGGAGCTGTTTTTT

clone_size: NA
d_call: NA
j_call: TRBJ1-3
v_call: TRBV15
cdr3_aa: CATSTFGLNTGNTIYF
cdr3_nt: TGTGCCACCAGCACGTTTGGCCTTAACACGGGAAACACCATATATTTT

clone_size: once
d_call: NA
j_call: TRBJ2-3
v_call: TRBV18
cdr3_aa: CASSPLVSGGGTDTQYF
cdr3_nt: TGTGCCAGCTCACCCCTGGTGAGCGGAGGGGGGACAGATACGCAGTATTTT

clone_size: NA
d_call: NA
j_call: TRBJ1-1
v_call: TRBV9
cdr3_aa: CASSPRWAGNTEAFF
cdr3_nt: TGTGCCAGCAGCCCCCGGTGGGCGGGAAACACTGAAGCTTTCTTT

clone_size: few
d_call: NA
j_call: TRBJ1-4
v_call: TRBV15
cdr3_aa: CATSRDLGAGYVFF
cdr3_nt: TGTGCCACCAGCAGAGATCTTGGGGCCGGCTATGTGTTTTTT

clone_size: few
d_call: NA
j_call: TRBJ2-1
v_call: TRBV12-5
cdr3_aa: CASGLYTYNEQFF
cdr3_nt: TGTGCTAGTGGTTTGTATACTTACAATGAGCAGTTCTTC

clone_size: NA
d_call: TRBD2
j_call: TRBJ2-3
v_call: TRBV7-3
cdr3_aa: CASSRRNQGAGSTDTQYF
cdr3_nt: TGTGCCAGCAGCCGGCGCAACCAAGGAGCGGGGAGCACAGATACGCAGTATTTT

clone_size: NA
d_call: TRBD1
j_call: TRBJ1-5
v_call: TRBV5-6
cdr3_aa: CASSAGGQSNQPQHF
cdr3_nt: TGTGCCAGCTCTGCAGGGGGGCAGAGCAATCAGCCCCAGCATTTT

clone_size: NA
d_call: NA
j_call: TRBJ1-4
v_call: TRBV28
cdr3_aa: CASSLSQGGEKLFF
cdr3_nt: TGTGCCAGCAGTTTAAGCCAGGGCGGTGAAAAACTGTTTTTT

clone_size: NA
d_call: NA
j_call: TRBJ1-2
v_call: TRBV3-1/TRBV3-2
cdr3_aa: CASSQHQGSPSYGYTF
cdr3_nt: TGTGCCAGCAGCCAACATCAGGGTTCGCCCTCCTATGGCTACACCTTC

clone_size: NA
d_call: NA
j_call: TRBJ2-5
v_call: TRBV9
cdr3_aa: CASSVMEGGTEYF
cdr3_nt: TGTGCCAGCAGCGTAATGGAAGGGGGGACTGAGTACTTC

clone_size: NA
d_call: TRBD2
j_call: TRBJ2-7
v_call: TRBV11-3
cdr3_aa: CASSSPGGVHEQYF
cdr3_nt: TGTGCCAGCAGCTCTCCTGGGGGGGTCCACGAGCAGTACTTC

clone_size: NA
d_call: NA
j_call: TRBJ2-7
v_call: TRBV28
cdr3_aa: CASGGREQYF
cdr3_nt: TGTGCCAGCGGGGGTAGGGAGCAGTACTTC

clone_size: NA
d_call: NA
j_call: TRBJ2-2
v_call: TRBV5-1
cdr3_aa: CASSLFTDTGELFF
cdr3_nt: TGCGCCAGCAGCCTTTTCACCGACACCGGGGAGCTGTTTTTT

clone_size: once
d_call: NA
j_call: TRBJ2-3
v_call: TRBV6-1
cdr3_aa: CASSESMKQYF
cdr3_nt: TGTGCCAGCAGTGAGTCAATGAAGCAGTATTTT

clone_size: NA
d_call: NA
j_call: TRBJ2-1
v_call: TRBV19
cdr3_aa: CASSMTATYNEQFF
cdr3_nt: TGTGCCAGTAGTATGACGGCGACCTACAATGAGCAGTTCTTC

clone_size: NA
d_call: NA
j_call: TRBJ2-4
v_call: TRBV19
cdr3_aa: CASSMEDQAKNIQYF
cdr3_nt: TGTGCCAGTAGTATGGAGGACCAAGCCAAAAACATTCAGTACTTC

clone_size: NA
d_call: NA
j_call: TRBJ2-2
v_call: TRBV2
cdr3_aa: CASSEARQGSGELFF
cdr3_nt: TGTGCCAGCAGTGAAGCGCGGCAGGGGTCCGGGGAGCTGTTTTTT

clone_size: few
d_call: TRBD1
j_call: TRBJ2-3
v_call: TRBV18
cdr3_aa: CASSPIPGQGDPDTQYF
cdr3_nt: TGTGCCAGCTCACCGATTCCGGGACAGGGTGATCCAGATACGCAGTATTTT

clone_size: NA
d_call: NA
j_call: TRBJ1-1
v_call: TRBV6-5
cdr3_aa: CASSYLMGHDTEAFF
cdr3_nt: TGTGCCAGCAGTTATCTCATGGGACACGACACTGAAGCTTTCTTT

clone_size: few
d_call: NA
j_call: TRBJ1-2
v_call: TRBV5-3
cdr3_aa: CARSLTTAGYTF
cdr3_nt: TGTGCCAGAAGCTTGACGACAGCGGGCTACACCTTC

clone_size: once
d_call: TRBD2
j_call: TRBJ2-1
v_call: TRBV19
cdr3_aa: CASSIGGARFNEQFF
cdr3_nt: TGTGCCAGTAGTATCGGGGGGGCCAGGTTTAATGAGCAGTTCTTC

clone_size: NA
d_call: NA
j_call: TRBJ1-2
v_call: TRBV19
cdr3_aa: CASERGGNYGYTF
cdr3_nt: TGTGCCAGCGAAAGAGGGGGTAACTATGGCTACACCTTC

clone_size: NA
d_call: NA
j_call: TRBJ2-6
v_call: TRBV5-4
cdr3_aa: CASSWVGSGANVLTF
cdr3_nt: TGTGCCAGCAGCTGGGTGGGTTCCGGGGCCAACGTCCTGACTTTC

clone_size: NA
d_call: NA
j_call: TRBJ1-1
v_call: TRBV5-1
cdr3_aa: CASSLAPGDPEAFF
cdr3_nt: TGCGCCAGCAGCTTGGCCCCGGGGGACCCAGAAGCTTTCTTT

clone_size: NA
d_call: NA
j_call: TRBJ1-2
v_call: TRBV9
cdr3_aa: CASSPERAAYYGYTF
cdr3_nt: TGTGCCAGCAGCCCGGAGAGGGCGGCTTACTATGGCTACACCTTC

clone_size: NA
d_call: NA
j_call: TRBJ2-2
v_call: TRBV12-5
cdr3_aa: CASGPLEWREPSANTGELFF
cdr3_nt: TGTGCTAGTGGTCCCCTAGAGTGGCGGGAACCCTCCGCGAACACCGGGGAGCTGTTTTTT

clone_size: NA
d_call: TRBD1
j_call: TRBJ2-1
v_call: TRBV11-2
cdr3_aa: CASSLAWAGGNEQFF
cdr3_nt: TGTGCCAGCAGCTTAGCGTGGGCAGGGGGCAATGAGCAGTTCTTC

clone_size: NA
d_call: TRBD1
j_call: TRBJ2-7
v_call: TRBV7-9
cdr3_aa: CASSQTGERYEQYF
cdr3_nt: TGTGCCAGCAGCCAGACAGGGGAGCGCTACGAGCAGTACTTC

clone_size: NA
d_call: NA
j_call: TRBJ2-6
v_call: TRBV11-3
cdr3_aa: CASSPGTSGANVLTF
cdr3_nt: TGTGCCAGCAGCCCCGGGACCAGTGGGGCCAACGTCCTGACTTTC

clone_size: NA
d_call: NA
j_call: TRBJ1-2
v_call: TRBV18
cdr3_aa: CASSPLGQGHGYTF
cdr3_nt: TGTGCCAGCTCACCACTAGGGCAGGGACATGGCTACACCTTC